This TCR beta chain was sequenced during a study of blood T cell repertoires in COVID-19. The V gene's germline CDR1 is SGHRS and CDR2 YFSETQ. This CDR3 has 19 amino acids. V was trimmed by 1 base and J by 0 bases, leaving 17 bases between them. The repertoire was sequenced with immunoSEQ multiplex PCR; TCRdb's copy has only in-frame clones and lacks some. The sample gives under 250,000 clones, 75% to 90% of which show up once; around 6.9% is in the top ten. This clone was picked up a small number of times. The sample comprised peripheral blood. The sequence was collected from a man in his 60s who had recovered from COVID-19. The chain recombines TRBV5-1 with TRBJ1-6, with no clear D. For the CDR3, the DNA is TGCGCCAGCAGCTTGCCTCCGAGCGGTTCGAGCTCCTATAATTCACCCCTCCACTTT. Protein product: CASSLPPSGSSSYNSPLHF.